This TCR beta chain comes out of a study of blood T cell repertoires in COVID-19. Whole-study context: Samples came from the United States, Italy and Spain, spanning acute and convalescent COVID-19. The analysed material was cDNA or gDNA that came from T cells, B-cell-depleted T cells, or PBMCs.

Per the study methods: From reference gene primer amplification, estimates of nucleated cell counts were derived. Generated by immunoSEQ multiplex PCR, the TCRdb table keeps only in-frame clones and is missing some. That table is the source of V, J and clone size, and D and trimming were worked out from the DNA. The sample has 100,000 to 150,000 clones, about 89% seen once; the top ten hold 11%. Seattle patient enrollment occurred during active infection, with longitudinal follow-up thereafter. The sequencing input was peripheral blood. The clonotype originates from a woman in her 70s with COVID-19, enrolled during active disease.

The CDR3 nucleotides read TGTGCCAGCAGTGCGGGACAGGCCAACACTGAAGCTTTCTTT. Residues: CASSAGQANTEAFF. V and J are TRBV6-4 and TRBJ1-1; the match to TRBD1 covers 8 bases. V trimming: 4 bases; J trimming: 2 bases; junction bases outside the gene matches: 3. The CDR3 has 14 residues. CDR1 and CDR2 (germline): MRHNA, SNTAGT.